What follows are 20 T cell receptor beta chains derived from one specimen sequenced in a study of read filtering for tumor transcriptome and immune sequencing. Molecular barcoded adaptors covering alpha/delta and beta/gamma chains were used on about 0.4 ug RNA. From the reads, TCRdb called clonotypes with MiXCR, one entry per CDR3 protein. The data contain about 86,000 distinct CDR3 sequences, roughly an eighth of them singletons. The specimen sequenced was a population of CD138-negative cells sorted from bone marrow. The receptors originated from a donor aged 40 or older with multiple myeloma.

This clonotype was found many times. V usage is TRBV2 and J usage is TRBJ1-2; 9 bases align to TRBD1. J lost 3 bases, V lost 4 bases, and 6 bases had no gene match. The length of the CDR3 is 15 residues. The germline V gene has CDR1 SNHLY and CDR2 FYNNEI. CDR3 residues: CASSVLTGGDYGYTF. DNA for the CDR3: TGTGCCAGCAGTGTTCTTACAGGGGGCGACTATGGCTACACCTTC.

Ten or more counts support this clonotype. The chain links TRBV5-6 to TRBJ2-6, with D maybe TRBD1 (5 bases). The CDR3 runs 16 residues. Trimming removed 2 bases from V and 0 bases from J, with 9 bases in between. Germline CDR1 SGHDT, CDR2 YYEEEE. CDR3 region: CASSFDRPSGANVLTF. CDR3 nucleotide sequence: TGTGCCAGCAGCTTCGACAGACCCTCTGGGGCCAACGTCCTGACTTTC.

This clonotype came up a few times. The chain employs TRBV12-3 or TRBV12-4 and TRBJ2-3, with TRBD2 as a possible D gene (5 bases). Trimming took 5 bases from V and 0 from J, leaving 12 bases between them. This CDR3 has 15 amino acids. CDR3 sequence (DNA): TGTGCCAGCAGTAGGCCGGGGTTTAGCACAGATACGCAGTATTTT. Translation gives CASSRPGFSTDTQYF.

Notes on this clonotype: A clone one base away is much larger, so this may be a read error. This rearrangement joins TRBV7-9 to TRBJ2-2; D may be TRBD1 or TRBD2 (5 bases each). The CDR3 covers 16 residues. From germline, CDR1 is SEHNR and CDR2 FQNEAQ (reference sequence). V gave up 7 bases and J gave up 0 bases, with 15 bases separating them. The CDR3 DNA is TGTGCCAGCATCCTCCGGGACCACACGAACACCGGGGAGCTGTTTTTT. Encoded protein: CASILRDHTNTGELFF.

This clonotype was recorded many times. The chain uses TRBV5-1 and TRBJ2-2; D unclear. This CDR3 region has 14 residues. V shed 1 base and J shed 6 bases, with 10 bases lying between them. Germline CDR1 is SGHRS and CDR2 is YFSETQ. DNA of the CDR3: TGCGCCAGCAGCTTGAGTGGTGAGCCCGGGGAGCTGTTTTTT. This encodes CASSLSGEPGELFF.

There are many counts of this clonotype. The rearrangement joins TRBV20-1 to TRBJ2-5; 9 nucleotides line up with TRBD1. Trimming cost V 3 bases and J 2 bases; bases outside gene matches: 7. This CDR3 is 15 amino acids long. Germline CDR1 DFQATT, CDR2 SNEGSKA (reference sequence). CDR3 residues: CSARGDRAQQETQYF. Written as DNA, the CDR3 is TGCAGTGCTAGGGGGGACAGGGCACAACAAGAGACCCAGTACTTC.

There are many counts of this clonotype. The chain links TRBV2 to TRBJ2-3; 7 positions agree with TRBD1. Germline V gives CDR1 SNHLY, CDR2 FYNNEI. The length of the CDR3 is 13 residues. The J segment lost 6 bases and the V segment lost 7 bases, leaving 7 bases of the junction unmatched. CDR3: CASTYQGEDTQYF. CDR3 sequence (DNA): TGTGCCAGCACCTACCAGGGGGAGGATACGCAGTATTTT.

This clonotype showed up many times. The genes are TRBV28 and TRBJ2-7; D is perhaps TRBD2 (5 bases). CDR1 and CDR2 from the germline V gene are MDHEN and SYDVKM. The CDR3 totals 14 residues. The ends were cut back, 2 bases at V and 3 bases at J, with 11 bases in the middle. This CDR3 is CASSLGSPSYEQYF. The CDR3 DNA sequence: TGTGCCAGCAGTTTAGGGAGTCCTAGCTACGAGCAGTACTTC.

Many counts were recorded for this clonotype. J is TRBJ1-6 and V is TRBV28, with 10 nucleotides matching TRBD1. The junction had 5 bases not matched to a gene; V was cut back by 6 bases and J by 9 bases. CDR1 and CDR2 from the germline V gene are MDHEN and SYDVKM. The CDR3 length is 14 residues. The CDR3 spells CASRRGQGGSPLHF. The DNA of the CDR3 is TGTGCCAGCAGACGCGGACAGGGGGGTTCACCCCTCCACTTT.

Notes on this clonotype: A clone one base away is much larger, so this may be a read error. This rearrangement joins TRBV28 to TRBJ2-7; 8 positions match TRBD1. The germline V gene encodes CDR1 MDHEN and CDR2 SYDVKM. This CDR3 has 14 amino acids. The CDR3 region has the DNA TGTGCCAGCAATTTATGGGGACAGGCCCACGAGCAGTACTTC. Its protein product is CASNLWGQAHEQYF.

This chain uses TRBV3-1 with TRBJ1-2, with D perhaps matching TRBD1 (5 bases). Deletions cut 4 bases from V and 11 bases from J, with 14 bases between. CDR3 length: 12 residues. CDR1 and CDR2 from the germline V gene are LGHDT and YNNKEL (reference sequence). CDR3 in amino acids: CASSLTGGGYTF. CDR3 nucleotides: TGTGCCAGCAGCCTCACAGGCGGCGGATACACCTTC.

This clonotype was seen at least ten times. The genes are TRBV12-3 or TRBV12-4 and TRBJ2-2; D unresolved. The V gene lost 4 bases and the J gene lost 0 bases, with 6 bases spanning the gap. The CDR3 is made up of 14 amino acids. The chain's CDR3 is CASSSGSNTGELFF. CDR3 coding DNA: TGTGCCAGCAGTTCAGGATCGAACACCGGGGAGCTGTTTTTT.

Ten or more counts support this clonotype. The chain couples TRBV28 to TRBJ1-4; TRBD1 matches at 7 bases. CDR3 size: 16 residues. Germline CDR1 is MDHEN and CDR2 is SYDVKM. V trimming: 3 bases; J trimming: 0 bases; junction bases outside the gene matches: 4. CDR3 amino acids: CASSFYGTATNEKLFF. The CDR3 nucleotides are TGTGCCAGCAGTTTCTACGGGACAGCAACTAATGAAAAACTGTTTTTT.

This clonotype occurred many times. The chain recombines TRBV20-1 with TRBJ1-3; D unresolved. This CDR3 spans 12 amino acids. CDR1 is DFQATT and CDR2 is SNEGSKA in the germline V gene (reference sequence). V lost 0 bases and J 4 bases, leaving 4 bases between the germline ends. In nucleotides, the CDR3 is TGCAGTGCTAGAGAGGGCGGAAACACCATATATTTT. Translated, it gives CSAREGGNTIYF.

With regard to this clonotype: With only one base between it and a far larger clone, this is likely a read error. The V call is TRBV7-9, the J call TRBJ2-1, with D perhaps matching TRBD2 (7 bases). With 6 bases removed from V and 5 bases from J, the gap between germline ends came to 17 bases. The CDR3 extends over 15 amino acids. Germline values: CDR1 SEHNR, CDR2 FQNEAQ (reference sequence). CDR3 bases: TGTGCCAGCAGTCCAGGGAGGGGGTCCCACAATGAGCAGTTCTTC. This codes for CASSPGRGSHNEQFF. Supplemented by reference TRBV7-9 and TRBJ2-1, the full variable domain reads DTGVSQNPRHKITKRGQNVTFRCDPISEHNRLYWYRQTLGQGPEFLTYFQNEAQLEKSRLLSDRFSAERPKGSFSTLEIQRTEQGDSAMYLCASSPGRGSHNEQFFGPGTRLTVL.

The CDR3 sequence is CASSFELAGELFF. CDR3 sequence (DNA): TGCGCCAGCAGCTTCGAACTGGCCGGGGAGCTGTTTTTT. The chain carries TRBV5-1 and TRBJ2-2; D not resolved. Per germline, CDR1 SGHRS and CDR2 YFSETQ. The CDR3 loop spans 13 amino acids. Trimming took off 2 bases at V and 6 bases at J, with 8 bases between the two ends.

V and J are TRBV20-1 and TRBJ2-1; TRBD1 or TRBD2 may be the D gene (5 bases each). Trimming shortened V by 7 bases and J by 2 bases, and 15 bases separated the two germline ends. Looked up from germline, CDR1 is DFQATT and CDR2 is SNEGSKA (reference sequence). This CDR3 comprises 14 residues. The CDR3 spells CSVTAASPYNEQFF. CDR3 nucleotides: TGCAGTGTGACAGCGGCCAGCCCCTACAATGAGCAGTTCTTC.

Concerning this clonotype itself: A much larger clone lies one base from this, so it may be a read error. The final CDR3 position lacks the conserved phenylalanine or tryptophan, pointing to a likely read error. The V gene is TRBV10-2, the J gene TRBJ2-3, with D perhaps TRBD1 (5 bases). The ends were cut back, 2 bases at V and 3 bases at J, with 12 bases in the middle. Looked up from germline, CDR1 is WSHSY and CDR2 is SAAADI. CDR3 length equals 15 residues. The CDR3 loop is CASSETGLVTDTQYL. The CDR3 DNA follows: TGCGCCAGCAGTGAGACAGGATTAGTTACAGATACGCAGTATCTT.

In this sample, this clonotype turned up a few times. The V gene is TRBV19, the J gene TRBJ2-5; perhaps D is TRBD1 or TRBD2 (6 bases each). V dropped 7 bases and J dropped 4 bases, with 13 bases sitting between them. The CDR3 is 13 amino acids. Germline values: CDR1 LNHDA, CDR2 SQIVND (reference sequence). The CDR3 loop reads CASKGGGGETQYF. The CDR3 region has the DNA TGTGCCAGTAAGGGGGGAGGAGGAGAGACCCAGTACTTC.

This clonotype was seen at least ten times. J is TRBJ2-5 and V is TRBV30; D perhaps matches TRBD1 (5 bases). Germline assignment: CDR1 GTSNPN and CDR2 SVGIG (reference sequence). CDR3 length: 14 residues. Trimming shortened V by 0 bases and J by 6 bases, and 14 bases separated the two germline ends. The CDR3 region has the DNA TGTGCCTGGAGTGTACAGGCGGCCCTGAAGACCCAGTACTTC. Translating gives CAWSVQAALKTQYF. Full variable domain (outside the CDR3, taken from reference TRBV30 and TRBJ2-5): SQTIHQWPATLVQPVGSPLSLECTVEGTSNPNLYWYRQAAGRGLQLLFYSVGIGQISSEVPQNLSASRPQDRQFILSSKKLLLSDSGFYLCAWSVQAALKTQYFGPGTRLLVL.